This T cell receptor beta chain came from a study of T cell responses to AZD1222 COVID-19 vaccine. There are 11 residues in the CDR3. V lost 4 bases to trimming and J lost 2 bases, with 6 bases between them. The germline CDR1 and CDR2 sequences are SQVTM and ANQGSEA. Study-level results: Following two doses of AZD1222, Spike-specific TCR breadth and depth rose.

A word on this clone: What it recognizes is unknown.

The assay was immunoSEQ multiplex PCR, and TCRdb's table has in-frame clones only and misses some. The sample lists 77,000 or so clones; around 93% were seen once. Sequences were derived from peripheral blood, sampled 28 days after the second AZD1222 dose. The origin of this receptor is an adult who received the AZD1222 COVID-19 vaccine. The V gene is TRBV29-1, the J gene TRBJ2-7; no reliable D call. CDR3 residues: CSVGAAYEQYF. In nucleotides, the CDR3 is TGCAGCGTTGGAGCAGCCTACGAGCAGTACTTC.